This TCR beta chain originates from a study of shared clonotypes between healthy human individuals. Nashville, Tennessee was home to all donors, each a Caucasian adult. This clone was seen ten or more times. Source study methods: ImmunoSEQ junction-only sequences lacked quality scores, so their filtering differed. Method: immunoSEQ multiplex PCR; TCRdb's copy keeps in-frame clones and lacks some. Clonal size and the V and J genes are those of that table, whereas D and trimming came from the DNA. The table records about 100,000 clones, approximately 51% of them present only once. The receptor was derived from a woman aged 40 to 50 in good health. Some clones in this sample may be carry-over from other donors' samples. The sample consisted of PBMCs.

The DNA of the CDR3 is TGTGCCAGCAGTGTCTCTAGCGGGCTCAATACGCAGTATTTT. Translation: CASSVSSGLNTQYF. The J gene is TRBJ2-3, the V gene TRBV2, with TRBD2 matching over 8 bases. Germline loops: CDR1 SNHLY, CDR2 FYNNEI. V was pared by 4 bases and J by 7 bases, with 7 bases of the junction left unmatched. The CDR3 has 14 amino acids.